This T cell receptor beta chain was sequenced for a study of cytomegalovirus exposure and HLA in healthy donors. Primers for the PCR totalled 60 Vbeta and 13 Jbeta. The repertoire was sequenced with immunoSEQ multiplex PCR; TCRdb's copy has only in-frame clones and lacks some. Here the sample table reports 49,000 or so clones. The germline V and J ends were trimmed by 4 bases and 2 bases, with 8 bases remaining between them. CDR1 PRHDT and CDR2 FYEKMQ come from the germline V gene (reference sequence). This CDR3 has 13 amino acids. The sequence derives from a man in his forties or fifties in good health and CMV-seropositive. This chain links TRBV13 with TRBJ2-5, with a weak D call TRBD1 (5 bases). Sequenced material: PBMCs. CDR3 sequence reads: CASSSRQQETQYF. The CDR3, as DNA: TGTGCCAGCAGCTCCCGACAGCAAGAGACCCAGTACTTC.